A single sample is the source of the 27 T cell receptor beta chains below, sequenced in a study of early T cells in non-severe SARS-CoV-2 infection (TCRdb year 2021). The method behind the library was 5' RACE. TCRdb records NextSeq 500 as the sequencer. TCRdb trimmed public reads at Q25 via fastp, called clones via MiXCR and kept in-frame beta chains. Every distinct CDR3 protein forms one entry, paired with its most common genes and DNA. This sample holds 75,000 to 100,000 distinct CDR3 sequences; approximately 14% were observed only once. The top ten clones comprise about 7.5% of the sample. Source material: whole blood. The receptor source for this set is an adult who was a healthcare worker with PCR-confirmed SARS-CoV-2 infection or an uninfected control (not recorded which).

This clonotype was seen repeatedly, ten times or more. The chain uses TRBV5-4 and TRBJ2-5, with TRBD1 matching over 7 bases. Trimming took 3 bases from V and 2 from J; bases not matched to a gene: 4. This CDR3 contains 14 residues. CDR1 SGHNT and CDR2 YYREEE come from the germline V gene (reference sequence). The DNA of the CDR3 is TGTGCCAGCAGCTCACGGGACAGTCAAGAGACCCAGTACTTC. Protein: CASSSRDSQETQYF.

The rearrangement joins TRBV27 to TRBJ2-2; perhaps TRBD2 as D (5 bases). Germline-derived CDR1 and CDR2 are MNHEY and SMNVEV (reference sequence). There are 14 residues in the CDR3. Trimming removed 6 bases at V and 7 bases at J, with 15 bases between. CDR3 sequence (DNA): TGTGCCAGCAGCCCGACACGTCGGGGCGGGGAGCTGTTTTTT. Residues: CASSPTRRGGELFF.

There are a few counts of this clonotype. The genes are TRBV27 and TRBJ1-1; TRBD1 aligns across 12 bases. The J segment lost 8 bases and the V segment lost 4 bases, leaving 8 bases of the junction unmatched. The germline V gene encodes CDR1 MNHEY and CDR2 SMNVEV (reference sequence). The CDR3 contains 15 residues. The CDR3, as DNA: TGTGCCAGCAGTTCGGGACAGGGGGCACTTTTGGAAGCTTTCTTT. The encoded protein is CASSSGQGALLEAFF.

The chain has TRBV20-1 and TRBJ2-1; the match to TRBD2 covers 11 bases. The CDR3 has 15 amino acids. The J segment lost 10 bases and the V segment lost 0 bases, leaving 8 bases of the junction unmatched. Per the germline V gene, CDR1 is DFQATT and CDR2 is SNEGSKA (reference sequence). CDR3 DNA sequence: TGCAGTGCTAGAGATAGACTAGCGGGGACTAGGGAGCAGTTCTTC. As protein: CSARDRLAGTREQFF.

Many counts were recorded for this clonotype. The chain has TRBV7-2 and TRBJ1-1, with D uncertain. V lost 5 bases and J 11 bases, leaving 15 bases between the germline ends. The CDR3 sequence is 12 residues long. Germline CDR1 reads SGHTA; CDR2 reads FQGNSA. The DNA of the CDR3 is TGTGCCAGCAGCCAGTCCCATAGAAAGGCTTTCTTT. As protein: CASSQSHRKAFF.

This clonotype showed up just a few times. V and J are TRBV30 and TRBJ2-5; D could derive from TRBD1 or TRBD2 (5 bases each). V gave up 7 bases and J gave up 5 bases, with 20 bases separating them. Germline CDR1 and CDR2: GTSNPN and SVGIG (reference sequence). The CDR3 totals 14 residues. The CDR3 loop reads CAFSLNRGLETQYF. The CDR3 nucleotides read TGTGCCTTTTCCCTCAACCGGGGCCTGGAGACCCAGTACTTC.

The chain employs TRBV18 and TRBJ1-6, with 8 positions matching TRBD1. The CDR3 is 16 amino acids. Trimming at V came to 5 bases and at J to 6 bases, leaving 9 bases not matched to a gene. The germline V gene has CDR1 KGHSH and CDR2 LQKENI. In DNA form, the CDR3 reads TGTGCCAGCTCAACCCGCACAGGGGGTGGTAATTCACCCCTCCACTTT. This sequence encodes CASSTRTGGGNSPLHF.

The chain recombines TRBV27 with TRBJ2-1, with 7 bases lining up with TRBD2. This CDR3 spans 16 amino acids. Unmatched junction bases numbered 9, after V lost 7 bases and J lost 0 bases. CDR1 and CDR2 (germline): MNHEY, SMNVEV (reference sequence). The chain's CDR3 is CASMDLADSSYNEQFF. CDR3 DNA: TGTGCCAGCATGGATCTAGCGGATAGCTCCTACAATGAGCAGTTCTTC.

The table lists this clonotype with a few counts. The V gene is TRBV7-6, the J gene TRBJ2-3, with D perhaps matching TRBD1 (6 bases). CDR1 and CDR2 (germline): SGHVS, FNYEAQ. V dropped 1 base and J dropped 7 bases, with 12 bases sitting between them. The CDR3 is 14 residues long. The CDR3 is CASSLERGLNTQYF. In DNA, the CDR3 is TGTGCCAGCAGCTTAGAGAGGGGGTTAAATACGCAGTATTTT.

The V and J genes are TRBV2 and TRBJ1-6; D is possibly TRBD1 (5 bases). The CDR3 contains 12 residues. Per the germline V gene, CDR1 is SNHLY and CDR2 is FYNNEI. V lost 8 bases, J lost 7 bases, and 9 bases lay in between. DNA for the CDR3: TGTGCCAGCTGGGGGGGGAATTCACCCCTCCACTTT. Translating gives CASWGGNSPLHF.

This clonotype has ten or more counts. This chain connects TRBV12-3 or TRBV12-4 to TRBJ2-6; no definite D call. The CDR3 runs to 14 residues. The V gene lost 8 bases and the J gene lost 9 bases, with 17 bases spanning the gap. The CDR3 sequence: CASLNRLGFNVLTF. Written as DNA, the CDR3 is TGTGCCAGCCTTAACCGTCTGGGTTTCAACGTCCTGACTTTC.

CDR3 loop: CASILSLRSYEQYF. In DNA, the CDR3 is TGTGCCAGCATCCTCTCTTTGCGATCCTACGAGCAGTACTTC. V and J are TRBV28 and TRBJ2-7; D remains ambiguous. Per the germline V gene, CDR1 is MDHEN and CDR2 is SYDVKM. Trimming shortened V by 7 bases and J by 1 base, and 14 bases separated the two germline ends. There are 14 residues in the CDR3. The full variable domain, completed using reference TRBV28 and TRBJ2-7, is DVKVTQSSRYLVKRTGEKVFLECVQDMDHENMFWYRQDPGLGLRLIYFSYDVKMKEKGDIPEGYSVSREKKERFSLILESASTNQTSMYLCASILSLRSYEQYFGPGTRLTVT.

This clonotype was seen more than once but under ten times. The chain combines TRBV6-2 or TRBV6-3 with TRBJ1-1; D is undetermined. The V gene lost 7 bases and the J gene lost 2 bases, with 11 bases spanning the gap. Per the germline V gene, CDR1 is MNHEY and CDR2 is SVGEGT. The CDR3 is made up of 13 amino acids. In nucleotides, the CDR3 is TGTGCCAGCACCAACCTGCGAAACACTGAAGCTTTCTTT. Translating gives CASTNLRNTEAFF.

As concerns this clonotype: A read error is possible here, since a much larger clone lies one base away. This chain uses TRBV5-1 with TRBJ2-7; D may be TRBD1 (5 bases). Germline V lookup: CDR1 SGHRS, CDR2 YFSETQ. The CDR3 length is 13 residues. The CDR3 is CASSLDQGTEQCF. The CDR3, as DNA: TGCGCCAGCAGCTTGGACCAGGGAACCGAGCAGTGCTTC. Full variable domain (remainder filled in from reference TRBV5-1 and TRBJ2-7): KAGVTQTPRYLIKTRGQQVTLSCSPISGHRSVSWYQQTPGQGLQFLFEYFSETQRNKGNFPGRFSGRQFSNSRSEMNVSTLELGDSALYLCASSLDQGTEQCFGPGTRLTVT.

The chain recombines TRBV7-6 with TRBJ2-7, with D uncertain. The CDR3 extends over 14 amino acids. The V end lost 5 bases, the J end lost 4 bases, and 15 bases lay between the germline ends. Germline-derived CDR1 and CDR2 are SGHVS and FNYEAQ. The CDR3 protein is CASSRGSGIYEQYF. CDR3 bases: TGTGCCAGCAGCCGCGGATCCGGAATTTACGAGCAGTACTTC.

This chain connects TRBV2 to TRBJ1-1; the D is unclear. This CDR3 contains 14 residues. Germline V gene lookup returns CDR1 SNHLY and CDR2 FYNNEI. The germline V and J ends were trimmed by 3 bases and 1 base, with 9 bases remaining between them. The CDR3 sequence is CASSEIRRNTEAFF. In nucleotides, the CDR3 is TGTGCCAGCAGTGAGATACGCAGGAACACTGAAGCTTTCTTT.

This clonotype was picked up many times. The chain has TRBV3-1 and TRBJ2-1, with 9 nucleotides matching TRBD2. CDR1 is LGHDT, CDR2 YNNKEL, per germline (reference sequence). J was trimmed by 7 bases and V by 3 bases; bases with no gene match: 10. This CDR3 comprises 16 residues. CDR3 DNA: TGTGCCAGCAGCCATGCCAAGGGACTAGCTGTGAATGAGCAGTTCTTC. This sequence encodes CASSHAKGLAVNEQFF.

The chain recombines TRBV7-2 with TRBJ1-4; no definite D call. V lost 5 bases and J lost 7, with 11 bases in between. The CDR3 is made up of 13 amino acids. CDR1 is SGHTA, CDR2 FQGNSA, per germline. The CDR3 loop is CASSPERPEKLFF. The DNA for the CDR3 is TGTGCCAGCAGCCCCGAGAGGCCTGAAAAACTGTTTTTT.

The V call is TRBV6-5, the J call TRBJ2-1; TRBD2 matches 11 bases. Looked up from germline, CDR1 is MNHEY and CDR2 is SVGAGI. The CDR3 is 15 amino acids. V lost 0 bases, J lost 10 bases, and 5 bases stayed unmatched. CDR3 DNA: TGTGCCAGCAGTTACTCGACTAGCGGGGTCCGGGAGCAGTTCTTC. Translated: CASSYSTSGVREQFF.

The CDR3 DNA follows: TGTGCCAGCAGCTTTGGGACTAGCGCCCACAATGAGCAGTTCTTC. As protein: CASSFGTSAHNEQFF. The chain joins TRBV5-6 to TRBJ2-1; 10 bases are a match to TRBD2. The CDR3 contains 15 residues. V was pared by 2 bases and J by 5 bases, with 4 bases of the junction left unmatched. Germline V gives CDR1 SGHDT, CDR2 YYEEEE.

To note about this clonotype: A much more abundant neighbour one base away suggests this may be a read error. The chain is built from TRBV29-1 and TRBJ2-5, with a tentative D call TRBD2 (6 bases). Germline CDR1 and CDR2: SQVTM and ANQGSEA. CDR3 length: 13 amino acids. The V gene lost 7 bases and the J gene lost 3 bases, with 15 bases spanning the gap. This chain's CDR3 is CSAEGGVEETQYF. The CDR3, as DNA: TGCAGCGCTGAGGGAGGAGTAGAAGAGACCCAGTACTTC.

This clonotype was observed at least ten times. The chain couples TRBV6-1 to TRBJ1-5; D remains ambiguous. Germline loops: CDR1 MNHNS, CDR2 SASEGT. V dropped 3 bases and J dropped 11 bases, with 17 bases sitting between them. This CDR3 contains 14 residues. Here the CDR3 reads CASSDLGPARSQHF. The CDR3 bases are TGTGCCAGCAGTGACCTAGGACCCGCTCGCTCCCAGCATTTT.

There are many counts of this clonotype. The chain combines TRBV6-2 or TRBV6-3 with TRBJ2-1; TRBD2 matches 9 bases. Trimming at V came to 0 bases and at J to 7 bases, leaving 7 bases not matched to a gene. The CDR3 has 16 amino acids. Germline CDR1 MNHEY, CDR2 SVGEGT. CDR3 nucleotide sequence: TGTGCCAGCAGTTACTCCGTGGGCGGGAGGGCAAATGAGCAGTTCTTC. As protein: CASSYSVGGRANEQFF.

This chain uses TRBV28 with TRBJ1-5; TRBD1 is a possible D gene (6 bases). CDR3 size: 15 residues. The V end was cut by 5 bases, the J end by 4 bases, with 15 bases between. The germline V gene encodes CDR1 MDHEN and CDR2 SYDVKM. Here the CDR3 reads CASSVGTTQNQPQHF. CDR3 sequence (DNA): TGTGCCAGCAGTGTCGGGACAACGCAAAATCAGCCCCAGCATTTT.

This clonotype has a single count. A much larger clone is a single base away; this may be a read error. The chain is built from TRBV19 and TRBJ2-1; D is ambiguous. Between the trimmed V and J ends, which lost 0 bases and 7 bases, there was a span of 13 bases. Germline CDR1 reads LNHDA; CDR2 reads SQIVND (reference sequence). The CDR3 runs to 15 residues. CDR3: CASSIDYLGFNEQFF. DNA of the CDR3: TGTGCCAGTAGTATAGATTACCTAGGGTTTAATGAGCAGTTCTTC.

The chain links TRBV4-2 to TRBJ2-7, with D possibly TRBD1 on 5 matching bases. The CDR3 is 15 residues long. Germline CDR1 and CDR2: LGHNA and YNFKEQ. V was shortened by 0 bases and J by 3 bases, with 12 bases between the two germline ends. This chain's CDR3 is CASSQEVGAHYEQYF. The CDR3 coding sequence is TGTGCCAGCAGCCAAGAGGTAGGGGCTCACTACGAGCAGTACTTC.

The chain couples TRBV5-5 to TRBJ1-1, with TRBD1 as a possible D gene (5 bases). Deletions cut 4 bases from V and 2 bases from J, with 9 bases between. The CDR3 is 13 amino acids. The germline V gene encodes CDR1 SGHKS and CDR2 YYEKEE (reference sequence). DNA for the CDR3: TGTGCCAGCAGCGGGGCCATCAACACTGAAGCTTTCTTT. Protein: CASSGAINTEAFF.